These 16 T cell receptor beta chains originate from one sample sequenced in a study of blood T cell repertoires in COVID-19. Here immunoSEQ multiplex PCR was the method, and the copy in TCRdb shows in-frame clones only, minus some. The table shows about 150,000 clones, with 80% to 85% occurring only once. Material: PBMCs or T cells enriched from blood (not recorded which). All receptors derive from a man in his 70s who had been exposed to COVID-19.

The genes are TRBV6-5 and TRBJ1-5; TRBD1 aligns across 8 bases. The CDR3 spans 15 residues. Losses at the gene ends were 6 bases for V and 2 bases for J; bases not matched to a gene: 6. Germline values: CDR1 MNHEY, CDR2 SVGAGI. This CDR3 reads CASRIDRGGNQPQHF. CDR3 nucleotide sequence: TGTGCCAGCAGGATAGACAGGGGAGGCAATCAGCCCCAGCATTTT.

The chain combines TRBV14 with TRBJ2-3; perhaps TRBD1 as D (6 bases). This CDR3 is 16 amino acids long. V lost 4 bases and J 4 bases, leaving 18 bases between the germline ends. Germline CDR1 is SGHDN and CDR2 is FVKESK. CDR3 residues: CASSLLTGVLADTQYF. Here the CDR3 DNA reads TGTGCCAGCAGCCTACTGACAGGAGTGCTCGCAGATACGCAGTATTTT. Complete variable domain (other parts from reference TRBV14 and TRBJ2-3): EAGVTQFPSHSVIEKGQTVTLRCDPISGHDNLYWYRRVMGKEIKFLLHFVKESKQDESGMPNNRFLAERTGGTYSTLKVQPAELEDSGVYFCASSLLTGVLADTQYFGPGTRLTVL.

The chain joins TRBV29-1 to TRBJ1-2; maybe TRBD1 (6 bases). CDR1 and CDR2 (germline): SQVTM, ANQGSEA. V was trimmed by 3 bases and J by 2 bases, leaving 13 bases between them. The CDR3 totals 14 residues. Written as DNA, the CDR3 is TGCAGCGTTGATCTTCCAGGGGCAAACTATGGCTACACCTTC. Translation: CSVDLPGANYGYTF.

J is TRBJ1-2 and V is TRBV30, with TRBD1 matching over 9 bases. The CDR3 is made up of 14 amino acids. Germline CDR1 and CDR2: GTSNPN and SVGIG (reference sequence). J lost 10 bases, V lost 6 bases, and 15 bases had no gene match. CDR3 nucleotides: TGTGCCTGCCTTCGGACAGGGGCTCTCGACGACTACACCTTC. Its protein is CACLRTGALDDYTF.

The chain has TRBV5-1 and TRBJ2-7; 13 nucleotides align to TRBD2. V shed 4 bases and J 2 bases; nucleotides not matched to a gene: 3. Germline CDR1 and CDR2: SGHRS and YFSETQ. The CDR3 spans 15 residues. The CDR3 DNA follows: TGCGCCAGCAGCCACGGGACTAGCGGGGCCTACGAGCAGTACTTC. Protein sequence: CASSHGTSGAYEQYF. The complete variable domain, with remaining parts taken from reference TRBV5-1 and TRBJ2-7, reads KAGVTQTPRYLIKTRGQQVTLSCSPISGHRSVSWYQQTPGQGLQFLFEYFSETQRNKGNFPGRFSGRQFSNSRSEMNVSTLELGDSALYLCASSHGTSGAYEQYFGPGTRLTVT.

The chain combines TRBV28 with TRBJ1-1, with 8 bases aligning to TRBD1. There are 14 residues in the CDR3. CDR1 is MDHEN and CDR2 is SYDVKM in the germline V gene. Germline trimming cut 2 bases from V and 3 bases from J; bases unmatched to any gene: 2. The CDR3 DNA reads TGTGCCAGCAGTTTACAGGGGGCGGACACTGAAGCTTTCTTT. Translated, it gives CASSLQGADTEAFF.

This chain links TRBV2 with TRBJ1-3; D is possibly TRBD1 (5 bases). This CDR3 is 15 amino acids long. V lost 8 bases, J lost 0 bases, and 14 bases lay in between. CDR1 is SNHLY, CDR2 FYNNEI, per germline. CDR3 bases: TGTGCCAGCTCAGGGAATGGGCTCTCTGGAAACACCATATATTTT. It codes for CASSGNGLSGNTIYF.

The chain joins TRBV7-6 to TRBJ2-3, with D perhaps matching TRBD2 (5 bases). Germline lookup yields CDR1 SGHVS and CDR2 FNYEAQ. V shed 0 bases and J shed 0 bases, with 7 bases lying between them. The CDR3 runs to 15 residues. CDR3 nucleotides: TGTGCCAGCAGCTTAGCAGCGGTTAGCACAGATACGCAGTATTTT. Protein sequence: CASSLAAVSTDTQYF.

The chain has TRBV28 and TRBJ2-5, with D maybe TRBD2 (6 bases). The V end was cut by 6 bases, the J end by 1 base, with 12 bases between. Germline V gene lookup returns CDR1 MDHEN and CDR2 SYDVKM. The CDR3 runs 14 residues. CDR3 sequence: CASSRPGLQETQYF. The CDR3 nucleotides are TGTGCCAGCAGCCGCCCGGGACTCCAAGAGACCCAGTACTTC.

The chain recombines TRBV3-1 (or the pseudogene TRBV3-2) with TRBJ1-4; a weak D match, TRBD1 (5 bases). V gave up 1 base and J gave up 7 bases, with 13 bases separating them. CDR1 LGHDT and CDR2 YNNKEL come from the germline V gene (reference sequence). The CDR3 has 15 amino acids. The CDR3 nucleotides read TGTGCCAGCAGCCAAGCGGAGGGGTGGGGTGAAAAACTGTTTTTT. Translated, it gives CASSQAEGWGEKLFF.

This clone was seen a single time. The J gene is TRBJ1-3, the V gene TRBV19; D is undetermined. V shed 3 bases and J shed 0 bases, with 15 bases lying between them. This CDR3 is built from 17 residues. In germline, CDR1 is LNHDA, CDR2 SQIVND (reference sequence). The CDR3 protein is CASSIDGVLLSGNTIYF. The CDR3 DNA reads TGTGCCAGTAGTATTGACGGGGTCTTGCTCTCTGGAAACACCATATATTTT.

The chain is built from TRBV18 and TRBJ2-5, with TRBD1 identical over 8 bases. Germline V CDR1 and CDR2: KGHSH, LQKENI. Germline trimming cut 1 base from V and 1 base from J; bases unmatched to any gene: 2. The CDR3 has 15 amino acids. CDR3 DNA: TGTGCCAGCTCACCACTGGGGACAGGCCAAGAGACCCAGTACTTC. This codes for CASSPLGTGQETQYF.

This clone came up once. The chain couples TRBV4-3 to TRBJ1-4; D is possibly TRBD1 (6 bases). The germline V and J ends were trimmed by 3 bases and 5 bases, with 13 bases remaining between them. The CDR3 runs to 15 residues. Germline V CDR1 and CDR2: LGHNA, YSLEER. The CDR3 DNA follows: TGCGCCAGCAGCCAGCATTTGGACAGCAATGAAAAACTGTTTTTT. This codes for CASSQHLDSNEKLFF.

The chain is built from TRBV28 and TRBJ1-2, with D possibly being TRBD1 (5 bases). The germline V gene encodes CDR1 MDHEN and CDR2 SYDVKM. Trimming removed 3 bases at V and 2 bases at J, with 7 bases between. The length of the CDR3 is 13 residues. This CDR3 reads CASSFQGNYGYTF. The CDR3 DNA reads TGTGCCAGCAGTTTCCAGGGAAACTATGGCTACACCTTC.

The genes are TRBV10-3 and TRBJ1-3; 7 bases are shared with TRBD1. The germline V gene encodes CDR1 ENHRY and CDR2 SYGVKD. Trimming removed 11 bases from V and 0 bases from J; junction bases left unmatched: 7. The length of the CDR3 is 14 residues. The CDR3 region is CASLTGLSGNTIYF. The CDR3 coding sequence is TGTGCCTCTTTGACAGGGCTCTCTGGAAACACCATATATTTT.

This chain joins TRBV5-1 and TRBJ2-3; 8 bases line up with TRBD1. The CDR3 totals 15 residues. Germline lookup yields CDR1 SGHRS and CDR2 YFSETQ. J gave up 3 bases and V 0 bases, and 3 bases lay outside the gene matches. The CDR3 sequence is CASSLGQGATDTQYF. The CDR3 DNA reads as TGCGCCAGCAGCTTGGGGCAGGGGGCTACAGATACGCAGTATTTT. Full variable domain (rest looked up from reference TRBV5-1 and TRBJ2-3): KAGVTQTPRYLIKTRGQQVTLSCSPISGHRSVSWYQQTPGQGLQFLFEYFSETQRNKGNFPGRFSGRQFSNSRSEMNVSTLELGDSALYLCASSLGQGATDTQYFGPGTRLTVL.